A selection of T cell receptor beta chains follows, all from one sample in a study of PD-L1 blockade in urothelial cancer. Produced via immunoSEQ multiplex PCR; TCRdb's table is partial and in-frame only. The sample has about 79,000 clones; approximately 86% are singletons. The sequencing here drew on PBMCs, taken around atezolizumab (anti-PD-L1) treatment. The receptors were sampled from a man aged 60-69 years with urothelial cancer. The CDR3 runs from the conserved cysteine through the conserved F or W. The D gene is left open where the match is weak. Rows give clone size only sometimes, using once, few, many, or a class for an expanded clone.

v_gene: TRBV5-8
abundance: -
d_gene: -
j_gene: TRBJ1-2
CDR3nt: TGTGCCAGCAGCTTGCGTGGCTACACCTTC
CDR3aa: CASSLRGYTF

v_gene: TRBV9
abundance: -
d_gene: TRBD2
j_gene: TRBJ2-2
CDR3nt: TGTGCCAGCACACTAGCGGGGACGAACACCGGGGAGCTGTTTTTT
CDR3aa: CASTLAGTNTGELFF

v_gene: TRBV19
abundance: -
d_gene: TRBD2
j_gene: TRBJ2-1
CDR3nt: TGTGCCAGTAGTATATCGACTAGCGGGGGAGAGCAGTTCTTC
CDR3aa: CASSISTSGGEQFF

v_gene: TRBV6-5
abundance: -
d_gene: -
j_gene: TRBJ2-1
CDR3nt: TGTGCCAGCTTTGAGGGGCGGGGGTTCTTC
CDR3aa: CASFEGRGFF

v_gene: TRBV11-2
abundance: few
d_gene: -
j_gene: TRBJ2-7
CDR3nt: TGTGCCAGCAGCTTACTGGGCTGGGCGCACGAGCAGTACTTC
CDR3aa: CASSLLGWAHEQYF

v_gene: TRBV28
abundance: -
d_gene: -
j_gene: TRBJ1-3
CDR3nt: TGTGCCAGCAGAAACGAAGACAGGTCCGGAAACACCATATATTTT
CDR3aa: CASRNEDRSGNTIYF

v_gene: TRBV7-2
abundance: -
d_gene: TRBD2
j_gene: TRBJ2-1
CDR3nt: TGTGCCAGCAGCTTAGCGGCTAGCGGGGGCCTCAACAATGAGCAGTTCTTC
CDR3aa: CASSLAASGGLNNEQFF

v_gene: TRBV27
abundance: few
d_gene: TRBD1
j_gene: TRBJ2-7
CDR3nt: TGTGCCAGCAGTTCAGCCGGAATCCGGGACAGGGGGTGGGACGAGCAGTACTTC
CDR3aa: CASSSAGIRDRGWDEQYF

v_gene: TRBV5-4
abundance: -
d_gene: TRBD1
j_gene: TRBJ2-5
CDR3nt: TGTGCCAGCAGTCGGGACAGGGGAGGGGAGACCCAGTACTTC
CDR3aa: CASSRDRGGETQYF

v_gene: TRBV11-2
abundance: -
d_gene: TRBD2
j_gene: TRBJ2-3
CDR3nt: TGTGCCAGCAGCGAGCGACTAGCGGGGGGTACAGATACGCAGTATTTT
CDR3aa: CASSERLAGGTDTQYF

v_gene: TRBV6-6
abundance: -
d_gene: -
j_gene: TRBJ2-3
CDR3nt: TGTGCCAGCAGTTACGGGTTATCCGTAAGGGGTAATACGCAGTATTTT
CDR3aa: CASSYGLSVRGNTQYF

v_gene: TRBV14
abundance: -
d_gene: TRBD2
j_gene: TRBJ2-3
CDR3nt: TGTGCCAGCAGCCAAGGATGGATAGCGGGGGGCGCAGATACGCAGTATTTT
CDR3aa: CASSQGWIAGGADTQYF

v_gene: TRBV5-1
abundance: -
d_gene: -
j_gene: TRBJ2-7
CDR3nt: TGCGCCAGCAGCTTAGATACAGGGTCTGTGCAGTACTTC
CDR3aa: CASSLDTGSVQYF

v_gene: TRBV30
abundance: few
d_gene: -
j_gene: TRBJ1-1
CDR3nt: TGTGCCTGGAGTGTAGGAGAATACCTTGCCTCGAACACTGAAGCTTTCTTT
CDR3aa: CAWSVGEYLASNTEAFF

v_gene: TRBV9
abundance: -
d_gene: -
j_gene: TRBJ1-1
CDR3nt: TGTGCCAGCAGCGTAGGGGAGGGGACGAACACTGAAGCTTTCTTT
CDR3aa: CASSVGEGTNTEAFF

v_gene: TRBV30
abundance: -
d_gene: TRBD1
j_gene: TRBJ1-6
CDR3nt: TGTGCCTGGAGTGCCTCGGGACAGCCGGGAAAGACCCTCCACTTT
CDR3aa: CAWSASGQPGKTLHF